The TCR beta chain under discussion was sequenced for a study of blood T cell repertoires in COVID-19. Overall study: In each case, the material was cDNA or gDNA derived from T cells, B-cell-depleted T cells, or PBMCs.

The ends were cut back, 4 bases at V and 3 bases at J, with 6 bases in the middle. There are 12 residues in the CDR3. Germline CDR1 SGHAT, CDR2 FQNNGV. The assay was immunoSEQ multiplex PCR, and TCRdb's table has in-frame clones only and misses some. This repertoire shows 27,000 or so clones, 85% to 90% found once; its top ten account for more than 4%. This TCR was sampled from a man in his 70s with active COVID-19. The sample taken for sequencing was peripheral blood. This chain links TRBV11-2 with TRBJ2-5; D gene ambiguous. The CDR3 nucleotides are TGTGCCAGCAGCTGGGCGAAAGAGACCCAGTACTTC. Its translation: CASSWAKETQYF.